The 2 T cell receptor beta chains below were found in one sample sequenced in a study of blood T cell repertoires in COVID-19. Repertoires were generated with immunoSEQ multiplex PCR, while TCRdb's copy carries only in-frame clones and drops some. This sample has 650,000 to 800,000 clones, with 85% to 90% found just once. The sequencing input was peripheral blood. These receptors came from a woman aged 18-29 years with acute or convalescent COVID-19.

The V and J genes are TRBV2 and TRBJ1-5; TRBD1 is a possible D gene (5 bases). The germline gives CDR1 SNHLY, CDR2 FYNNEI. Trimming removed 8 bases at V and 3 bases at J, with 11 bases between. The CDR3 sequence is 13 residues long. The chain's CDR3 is CASCARDNQPQHF. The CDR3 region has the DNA TGTGCCAGCTGCGCCAGGGACAATCAGCCCCAGCATTTT.

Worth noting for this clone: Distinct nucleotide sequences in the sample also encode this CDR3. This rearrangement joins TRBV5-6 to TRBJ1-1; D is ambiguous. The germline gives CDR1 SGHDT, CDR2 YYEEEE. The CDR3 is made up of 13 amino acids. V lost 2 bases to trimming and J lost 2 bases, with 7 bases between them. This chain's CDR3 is CASSFGRNTEAFF. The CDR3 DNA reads TGTGCCAGCAGCTTCGGGAGAAACACTGAAGCTTTCTTT.